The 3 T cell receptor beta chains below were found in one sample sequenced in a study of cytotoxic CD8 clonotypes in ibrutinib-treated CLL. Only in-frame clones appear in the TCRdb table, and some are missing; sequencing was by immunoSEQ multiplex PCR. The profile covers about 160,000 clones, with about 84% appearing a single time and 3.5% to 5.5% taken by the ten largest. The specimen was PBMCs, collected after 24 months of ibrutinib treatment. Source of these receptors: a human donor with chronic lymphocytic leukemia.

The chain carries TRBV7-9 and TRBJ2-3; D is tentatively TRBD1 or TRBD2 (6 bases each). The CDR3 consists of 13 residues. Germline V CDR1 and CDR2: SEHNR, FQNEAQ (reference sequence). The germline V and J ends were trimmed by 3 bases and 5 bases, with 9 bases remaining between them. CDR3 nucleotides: TGTGCCAGCAGCTTGGGGGGCCGAGATACGCAGTATTTT. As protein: CASSLGGRDTQYF. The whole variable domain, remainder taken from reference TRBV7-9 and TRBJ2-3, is DTGVSQNPRHKITKRGQNVTFRCDPISEHNRLYWYRQTLGQGPEFLTYFQNEAQLEKSRLLSDRFSAERPKGSFSTLEIQRTEQGDSAMYLCASSLGGRDTQYFGPGTRLTVL.

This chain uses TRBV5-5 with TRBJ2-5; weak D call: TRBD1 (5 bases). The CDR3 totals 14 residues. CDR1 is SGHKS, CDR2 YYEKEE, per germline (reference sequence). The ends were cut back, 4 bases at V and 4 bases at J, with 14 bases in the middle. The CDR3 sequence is CASSPYVRGETQYF. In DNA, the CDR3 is TGTGCCAGCAGCCCCTACGTAAGGGGAGAGACCCAGTACTTC.

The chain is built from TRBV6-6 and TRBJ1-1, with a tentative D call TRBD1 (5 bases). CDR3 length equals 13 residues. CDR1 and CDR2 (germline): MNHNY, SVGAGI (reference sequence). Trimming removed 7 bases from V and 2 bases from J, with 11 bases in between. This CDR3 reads CASNDDRNTEAFF. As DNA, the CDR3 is TGTGCCAGCAATGACGACAGAAACACTGAAGCTTTCTTT.